The T cell receptor (beta chain) under discussion was sequenced for a study of radiotherapy plus CTLA-4 blockade in lung cancer. The table came from immunoSEQ multiplex PCR; TCRdb's copy has only in-frame clones and leaves some out. The repertoire holds 28,000 or so clones, around 73% seen once, with around 7.5% in the top ten. The V end lost 7 bases, the J end lost 3 bases, and 13 bases lay between the germline ends. The CDR3 is made up of 13 amino acids. Germline V gene sequence: CDR1 MNHNS, CDR2 SASEGT. The sample consisted of peripheral blood, taken from a patient treated with radiotherapy plus ipilimumab. The V gene is TRBV6-1, the J gene TRBJ2-7; no reliable D call. This TCR came from a human donor with non-small cell lung cancer who had stable disease on radiotherapy plus ipilimumab. The CDR3 protein is CASTKRLYYEQYF. The CDR3 coding sequence is TGTGCCAGCACAAAGAGACTTTACTACGAGCAGTACTTC.